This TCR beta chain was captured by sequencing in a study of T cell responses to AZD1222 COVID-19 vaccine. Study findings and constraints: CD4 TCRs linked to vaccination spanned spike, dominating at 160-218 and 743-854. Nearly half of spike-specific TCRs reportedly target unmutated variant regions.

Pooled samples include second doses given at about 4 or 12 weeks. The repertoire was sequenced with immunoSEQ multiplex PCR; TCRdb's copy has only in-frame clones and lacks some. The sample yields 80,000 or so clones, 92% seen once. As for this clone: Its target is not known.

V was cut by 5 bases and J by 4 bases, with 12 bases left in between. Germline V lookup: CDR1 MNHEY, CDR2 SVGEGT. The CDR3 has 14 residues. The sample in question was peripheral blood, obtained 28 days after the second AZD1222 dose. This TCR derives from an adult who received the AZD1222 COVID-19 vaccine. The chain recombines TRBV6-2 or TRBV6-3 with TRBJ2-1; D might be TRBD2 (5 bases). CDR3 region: CASSPRRGYNEQFF. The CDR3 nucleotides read TGTGCCAGCAGTCCGCGACGGGGATACAATGAGCAGTTCTTC.